The source of this T cell receptor beta chain is a study of PD-1 blockade in classical Hodgkin lymphoma. The CDR3 is made up of 15 amino acids. In germline, CDR1 is ENHRY, CDR2 SYGVKD. V lost 0 bases to trimming and J lost 1 base, with 9 bases between them. Of note for this clone: The antigen remains unidentified.

Whole-study results and caveats: Relative to healthy donors, newly diagnosed patients reportedly had lower baseline TCR diversity, which was reported as lower still in relapsed/refractory patients.

All the patients suffered relapse after autologous stem cell transplantation, and brentuximab vedotin exposure differed. This table comes from immunoSEQ multiplex PCR, and its TCRdb copy is limited to in-frame clones, with some not included. The profile shows some 100,000 clones, just under 95% of them singletons. The V and J genes are TRBV10-3 and TRBJ1-1; D possibly corresponds to TRBD1 (5 bases). Here the sequenced sample was peripheral blood mononuclear cells (PBMCs), taken at baseline. This receptor was identified in a human donor with classical Hodgkin lymphoma. Here the CDR3 reads CAISESEGRNTEAFF. In nucleotides, the CDR3 is TGTGCCATCAGTGAGTCAGAGGGGAGGAACACTGAAGCTTTCTTT.